Each of the 10 T cell receptor beta chains below was sequenced from the same sample in a study of blood T cell repertoires in COVID-19 (dated by TCRdb to between 2020 and 2021). Library method: the immunoSEQ multiplex PCR assay. TCRdb retrieved this table from immuneACCESS and kept in-frame rearrangements only. Not all clones are present; in checked studies, unresolved V genes account for under half, and no reason is known for the remainder. The sample table records roughly 6,600 clones; approximately 91% of these occur just once. More than 20% of the sample is taken by the ten largest. Sequencing input: peripheral blood. Source of these receptors: a human donor in a cohort sampled during active COVID-19.

J is TRBJ2-5 and V is TRBV28; 12 positions match TRBD2. In germline, CDR1 is MDHEN, CDR2 SYDVKM. V trimming: 4 bases; J trimming: 5 bases; junction bases outside the gene matches: 11. The CDR3 has 17 amino acids. The CDR3 region has the DNA TGTGCCAGCAGTTATTATAGGGGACTAGCGGGTCAGGAGACCCAGTACTTC. This sequence encodes CASSYYRGLAGQETQYF. Supplemented by reference TRBV28 and TRBJ2-5, the full variable domain reads DVKVTQSSRYLVKRTGEKVFLECVQDMDHENMFWYRQDPGLGLRLIYFSYDVKMKEKGDIPEGYSVSREKKERFSLILESASTNQTSMYLCASSYYRGLAGQETQYFGPGTRLLVL.

This chain connects TRBV7-8 to TRBJ1-4; 7 nucleotides align to TRBD1. Losses at the gene ends were 5 bases for V and 6 bases for J; bases not matched to a gene: 6. CDR1 is SGHVS and CDR2 is FQNEAQ in the germline V gene. The length of the CDR3 is 14 residues. CDR3: CASSPGQSYEKLFF. CDR3 nucleotide sequence: TGTGCCAGCAGCCCGGGACAGAGTTATGAAAAACTGTTTTTT.

The chain joins TRBV28 to TRBJ1-1; possibly TRBD1 for D (6 bases). Trimming stripped 7 bases from V and 1 base from J, with 13 bases between. This CDR3 contains 14 residues. CDR1 is MDHEN and CDR2 is SYDVKM in the germline V gene. The CDR3 DNA sequence: TGTGCCAGCAACAAGGACAGCGAGAACACTGAAGCTTTCTTT. This encodes CASNKDSENTEAFF.

The chain joins TRBV19 to TRBJ1-2; no clear D. V was trimmed by 7 bases and J by 7 bases, leaving 22 bases between them. The CDR3 length is 15 residues. The V gene's germline CDR1 is LNHDA and CDR2 SQIVND (reference sequence). DNA of the CDR3: TGTGCCAGTATGAGCCGGGGAGGCCCGTCCTCTGGCTACACCTTC. As protein: CASMSRGGPSSGYTF.

This clone was detected only once. The chain carries TRBV2 and TRBJ2-7; 8 bases fit TRBD1. J gave up 6 bases and V 8 bases, and 12 bases lay outside the gene matches. The CDR3 runs to 14 residues. Per the germline V gene, CDR1 is SNHLY and CDR2 is FYNNEI. The CDR3 is CASFMEQGVGEQYF. The CDR3 region has the DNA TGTGCCAGCTTTATGGAACAGGGGGTCGGCGAGCAGTACTTC. The full variable domain, with the rest looked up from reference TRBV2 and TRBJ2-7, is EPEVTQTPSHQVTQMGQEVILRCVPISNHLYFYWYRQILGQKVEFLVSFYNNEISEKSEIFDDQFSVERPDGSNFTLKIRSTKLEDSAMYFCASFMEQGVGEQYFGPGTRLTVT.

V gene TRBV10-3 combines with J gene TRBJ2-7; unclear D gene. Per germline, CDR1 ENHRY and CDR2 SYGVKD. Trimming took off 2 bases at V and 0 bases at J, with 5 bases between the two ends. The CDR3 consists of 13 residues. The CDR3 loop is CAISETGSYEQYF. The CDR3 DNA reads as TGTGCCATCAGTGAGACGGGCTCCTACGAGCAGTACTTC.

In its sample, this clone was seen a few times. V usage is TRBV7-9 and J usage is TRBJ1-2; D is unresolved. The CDR3 spans 15 residues. Germline V gene data show CDR1 as SEHNR and CDR2 as FQNEAQ (reference sequence). Trimming shortened V by 4 bases and J by 3 bases, and 15 bases separated the two germline ends. CDR3 nucleotide sequence: TGTGCCAGCAGCTCGCGACGGGGAGAACACTATGGCTACACCTTC. It translates to CASSSRRGEHYGYTF.

The chain uses TRBV7-2 and TRBJ2-7; 7 bases are shared with TRBD1. V lost 3 bases and J lost 6; bases outside the gene matches: 5. The length of the CDR3 is 13 residues. Germline CDR1 and CDR2: SGHTA and FQGNSA. Here the CDR3 reads CASSFLDRAEQYF. CDR3 nucleotide sequence: TGTGCCAGCAGCTTCCTTGACAGGGCCGAGCAGTACTTC.

This sequence joins TRBV6-5 and TRBJ1-2; maybe TRBD1 (6 bases). There are 15 residues in the CDR3. V was pared by 0 bases and J by 7 bases, with 15 bases between. CDR1 is MNHEY and CDR2 is SVGAGI in the germline V gene. CDR3 protein: CASSYSVNRALGYTF. The CDR3 region has the DNA TGTGCCAGCAGTTACTCGGTTAACAGGGCCCTTGGCTACACCTTC.

The chain is built from TRBV24-1 and TRBJ2-2, with no clear D. CDR1 is KGHDR, CDR2 SFDVKD, per germline. The CDR3 sequence is 16 residues long. Trimming took off 0 bases at V and 0 bases at J, with 7 bases between the two ends. CDR3 loop: CATSDLRSPNTGELFF. CDR3 DNA sequence: TGTGCCACCAGTGATTTGCGGAGTCCGAACACCGGGGAGCTGTTTTTT.